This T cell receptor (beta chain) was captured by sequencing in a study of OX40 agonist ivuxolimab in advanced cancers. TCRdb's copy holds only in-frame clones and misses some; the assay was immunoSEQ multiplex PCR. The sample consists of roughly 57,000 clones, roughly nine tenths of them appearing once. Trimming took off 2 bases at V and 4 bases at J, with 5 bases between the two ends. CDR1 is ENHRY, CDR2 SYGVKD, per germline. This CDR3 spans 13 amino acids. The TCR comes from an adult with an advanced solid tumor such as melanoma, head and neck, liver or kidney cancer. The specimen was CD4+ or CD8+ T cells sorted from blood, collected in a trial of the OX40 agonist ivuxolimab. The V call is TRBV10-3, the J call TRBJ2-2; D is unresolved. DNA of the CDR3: TGTGCCATCAGTGAGCCCGGCACCGGGGAGCTGTTTTTT. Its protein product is CAISEPGTGELFF.